The 27 T cell receptor beta chains given below trace back to one sample, sequenced in a study of blood T cell repertoires in COVID-19. The table came from immunoSEQ multiplex PCR; TCRdb's copy has only in-frame clones and leaves some out. The data contain around 270,000 clones, approximately 86% of them singletons. The material sequenced was peripheral blood. These receptors were obtained from a man younger than 40 with active or convalescent COVID-19.

This clone was seen only once. This chain links TRBV7-9 with TRBJ1-1; TRBD1 is a possible D gene (5 bases). V dropped 5 bases and J dropped 3 bases, with 19 bases sitting between them. The CDR3 runs 16 residues. Germline CDR1 is SEHNR and CDR2 is FQNEAQ (reference sequence). The CDR3 is CASSLVSGGWDTEAFF. CDR3 DNA sequence: TGTGCCAGCAGCCTTGTCTCCGGGGGGTGGGACACTGAAGCTTTCTTT.

The chain links TRBV5-1 to TRBJ1-1, with D maybe TRBD1 (6 bases). Per the germline V gene, CDR1 is SGHRS and CDR2 is YFSETQ. This CDR3 region has 15 residues. Trimming took 4 bases from V and 1 from J, leaving 14 bases between them. The CDR3 here is CASSPEGVGNTEAFF. The CDR3, as DNA: TGCGCCAGCAGCCCCGAGGGGGTCGGGAACACTGAAGCTTTCTTT.

V and J are TRBV7-8 and TRBJ1-4, with D possibly being TRBD1 (6 bases). The ends were cut back, 5 bases at V and 5 bases at J, with 18 bases in the middle. CDR1 is SGHVS and CDR2 is FQNEAQ in the germline V gene. The CDR3 runs 16 residues. The CDR3 protein is CASSQPPRGVNEKLFF. For the CDR3, the DNA is TGTGCCAGCAGCCAACCCCCCAGGGGCGTGAATGAAAAACTGTTTTTT.

The V and J genes are TRBV12-3 or TRBV12-4 and TRBJ2-7, with a weak D call TRBD1 (5 bases). V lost 3 bases and J 5 bases, leaving 8 bases between the germline ends. The CDR3 consists of 12 residues. Written as DNA, the CDR3 is TGTGCCAGCAGTTTCACCAGGGACGAGCAGTACTTC. Amino acid sequence: CASSFTRDEQYF.

The rearrangement joins TRBV18 to TRBJ1-1; the match to TRBD1 covers 7 bases. The length of the CDR3 is 18 residues. After removal of 1 base from V and 0 bases from J, the junction contained 11 bases not matched to a gene. CDR1 is KGHSH and CDR2 is LQKENI in the germline V gene. The CDR3 nucleotides are TGTGCCAGCTCACCACGGGACAGCTGGATTAGTATGAACACTGAAGCTTTCTTT. Its translation: CASSPRDSWISMNTEAFF. The variable domain in full, completed from reference TRBV18 and TRBJ1-1, reads NAGVMQNPRHLVRRRGQEARLRCSPMKGHSHVYWYRQLPEEGLKFMVYLQKENIIDESGMPKERFSAEFPKEGPSILRIQQVVRGDSAAYFCASSPRDSWISMNTEAFFGQGTRLTVV.

The chain joins TRBV27 to TRBJ2-3; D is perhaps TRBD1 (5 bases). From germline, CDR1 is MNHEY and CDR2 SMNVEV (reference sequence). The CDR3 runs to 14 residues. With 5 bases removed from V and 2 bases from J, the gap between germline ends came to 11 bases. The CDR3 here is CASSLRQTTDTQYF. The CDR3 DNA sequence: TGTGCCAGCAGTCTCCGACAGACCACAGATACGCAGTATTTT.

This chain links TRBV7-3 with TRBJ2-5, with D possibly matching TRBD2 (6 bases). The V and J ends lost 5 bases and 5 bases respectively, with 12 bases between them. Germline-derived CDR1 and CDR2 are SGHTA and FQGTGA. CDR3 size: 13 residues. The CDR3 region is CASSPGAGETQYF. Here the CDR3 DNA reads TGTGCCAGCAGCCCCGGGGCGGGGGAGACCCAGTACTTC. Together with reference TRBV7-3 and TRBJ2-5, the CDR3 gives the full variable domain: GAGVSQTPSNKVTEKGKYVELRCDPISGHTALYWYRQSLGQGPEFLIYFQGTGAADDSGLPNDRFFAVRPEGSVSTLKIQRTERGDSAVYLCASSPGAGETQYFGPGTRLLVL.

This chain uses TRBV18 with TRBJ2-7, with 11 positions matching TRBD2. Germline V gene data show CDR1 as KGHSH and CDR2 as LQKENI. CDR3 length equals 16 residues. J gave up 1 base and V 3 bases, and 5 bases lay outside the gene matches. CDR3 DNA sequence: TGTGCCAGCTCACCTCTCGGGACTAGCGGTTCCTACGAGCAGTACTTC. This translates into CASSPLGTSGSYEQYF.

About this clone itself: This same CDR3 is encoded by further DNA sequences in the sample. The rearrangement uses TRBV19 and TRBJ1-1; unclear D gene. The CDR3 has 13 residues. Germline V gives CDR1 LNHDA, CDR2 SQIVND (reference sequence). V lost 5 bases and J 1 base, leaving 8 bases between the germline ends. CDR3 bases: TGTGCCAGTAGTTTAACGGGGAACACTGAAGCTTTCTTT. Amino acids: CASSLTGNTEAFF.

This chain links TRBV6-6 with TRBJ2-7, with D maybe TRBD1 (5 bases). Germline lookup yields CDR1 MNHNY and CDR2 SVGAGI (reference sequence). Trimming took 6 bases from V and 0 from J, leaving 12 bases between them. The CDR3 consists of 14 residues. The CDR3 here is CASSDDDSSYEQYF. As DNA, the CDR3 is TGTGCCAGCAGCGACGACGACAGCTCCTACGAGCAGTACTTC.

This chain joins TRBV10-3 and TRBJ1-4; 8 bases fit TRBD1. The CDR3 is made up of 14 amino acids. J was trimmed by 8 bases and V by 5 bases; bases with no gene match: 7. From germline, CDR1 is ENHRY and CDR2 SYGVKD. The CDR3 region has the DNA TGTGCCATCAGTAAACAGGGGGAACAAGAAAAACTGTTTTTT. Encoded protein: CAISKQGEQEKLFF.

The V and J genes are TRBV7-8 and TRBJ2-1; tentatively, D is TRBD1 (5 bases). Germline CDR1 reads SGHVS; CDR2 reads FQNEAQ. The CDR3 is 13 amino acids. Trimming removed 5 bases from V and 5 bases from J, with 10 bases in between. This CDR3 is CASSRTLDNEQFF. DNA for the CDR3: TGTGCCAGCAGCCGGACACTCGACAATGAGCAGTTCTTC.

V usage is TRBV2 and J usage is TRBJ1-3; D perhaps matches TRBD1 (6 bases). CDR3 length: 14 residues. Germline V gene lookup returns CDR1 SNHLY and CDR2 FYNNEI. The V gene lost 2 bases and the J gene lost 3 bases, with 8 bases spanning the gap. As DNA, the CDR3 is TGTGCCAGCAGTGAACAGGGGAGTGGAAACACCATATATTTT. As protein: CASSEQGSGNTIYF.

The chain is built from TRBV7-9 and TRBJ2-2; D may be TRBD1 (5 bases). The germline V gene has CDR1 SEHNR and CDR2 FQNEAQ (reference sequence). V shed 1 base and J shed 3 bases, with 12 bases lying between them. CDR3 length equals 16 residues. CDR3 in amino acids: CASSLGTGFYTGELFF. The DNA of the CDR3 is TGTGCCAGCAGCTTAGGAACAGGCTTTTACACCGGGGAGCTGTTTTTT.

The CDR3 coding sequence is TGTGCCAGCACCTCCCCGGTTTCCGGGGAGCTGTTTTTT. Protein: CASTSPVSGELFF. This chain joins TRBV6-6 and TRBJ2-2, with D unclear. Germline lookup yields CDR1 MNHNY and CDR2 SVGAGI (reference sequence). The CDR3 spans 13 residues. V lost 7 bases and J lost 6, with 12 bases in between.

This clone was observed once. The chain recombines TRBV10-3 with TRBJ2-3; 10 bases align to TRBD1. V was clipped by 4 bases and J by 2 bases; unmatched bases: 3. The CDR3 sequence is 15 residues long. Germline-derived CDR1 and CDR2 are ENHRY and SYGVKD. The DNA of the CDR3 is TGTGCCATCAGTGGGGACAGGGGACCCACAGATACGCAGTATTTT. It translates to CAISGDRGPTDTQYF.

The chain employs TRBV7-9 and TRBJ1-1; 8 bases match TRBD1. The CDR3 is 14 amino acids. Trimming took 5 bases from V and 4 from J; bases not matched to a gene: 6. Germline V gene sequence: CDR1 SEHNR, CDR2 FQNEAQ (reference sequence). The CDR3 loop reads CASSPQGQGTEAFF. The CDR3, as DNA: TGTGCCAGCAGCCCCCAAGGACAGGGCACTGAAGCTTTCTTT.

The chain is built from TRBV30 and TRBJ1-6, with D possibly being TRBD1 (6 bases). CDR1 GTSNPN and CDR2 SVGIG come from the germline V gene (reference sequence). V lost 5 bases and J lost 9, with 14 bases in between. This CDR3 comprises 13 residues. The CDR3 here is CAWCQGLSSPLHF. The CDR3 DNA is TGTGCCTGGTGTCAGGGGCTGTCTTCACCCCTCCACTTT.

V and J are TRBV19 and TRBJ1-1; the match to TRBD1 covers 9 bases. Germline V gene sequence: CDR1 LNHDA, CDR2 SQIVND (reference sequence). V shed 6 bases, J shed 3 bases, and the junction held 14 bases outside the gene matches. This CDR3 is built from 17 residues. Here the CDR3 reads CASRGPPGQGPYTEAFF. For the CDR3, the DNA is TGTGCCAGTAGGGGGCCCCCCGGACAGGGGCCTTACACTGAAGCTTTCTTT.

J is TRBJ1-1 and V is TRBV29-1, with 7 bases identical to TRBD1. The ends lost 7 bases at V and 1 base at J; junction bases unmatched: 3. There are 12 residues in the CDR3. In germline, CDR1 is SQVTM, CDR2 ANQGSEA. CDR3 sequence reads: CSARTGNTEAFF. CDR3 DNA: TGCAGCGCTAGGACAGGGAACACTGAAGCTTTCTTT.

On this clone: This CDR3 is also generated by other DNA sequences in the sample. J is TRBJ2-1 and V is TRBV27, with a possible D match to TRBD2 (7 bases). The V and J ends lost 2 bases and 4 bases respectively, with 12 bases between them. There are 15 residues in the CDR3. The germline gives CDR1 MNHEY, CDR2 SMNVEV (reference sequence). The CDR3 is CASSLGGAAYNEQFF. For the CDR3, the DNA is TGTGCCAGCAGTTTAGGGGGGGCCGCGTACAATGAGCAGTTCTTC.

CDR3 sequence reads: CASSQDRTGGIMGQNEQFF. CDR3 DNA sequence: TGTGCCAGCAGCCAAGATCGGACAGGGGGAATTATGGGGCAAAATGAGCAGTTCTTC. The rearrangement links TRBV3-1 (or the pseudogene TRBV3-2) to TRBJ2-1, with 10 bases aligning to TRBD1. The CDR3 is made up of 19 amino acids. Germline V lookup: CDR1 LGHDT, CDR2 YNNKEL (reference sequence). After removal of 0 bases from V and 7 bases from J, the junction contained 15 bases not matched to a gene.

This rearrangement joins TRBV3-1 (or the pseudogene TRBV3-2) to TRBJ2-1, with 7 bases identical to TRBD1. The CDR3 spans 17 residues. With V trimmed by 1 base and J by 0 bases, 6 bases remained unmatched. The V gene's germline CDR1 is LGHDT and CDR2 YNNKEL (reference sequence). CDR3 residues: CASSQARQGSSYNEQFF. DNA of the CDR3: TGTGCCAGCAGCCAAGCTAGACAGGGAAGCTCCTACAATGAGCAGTTCTTC.

The chain uses TRBV7-9 and TRBJ2-7; TRBD1 matches at 9 bases. V lost 5 bases, J lost 4 bases, and 9 bases stayed unmatched. Germline values: CDR1 SEHNR, CDR2 FQNEAQ (reference sequence). The CDR3 has 15 amino acids. The CDR3 DNA sequence: TGTGCCAGCAGCGACGGGGGGACAGGGATTTACGAGCAGTACTTC. It encodes CASSDGGTGIYEQYF.

J is TRBJ2-3 and V is TRBV18; the D gene is possibly TRBD2 (6 bases). This CDR3 region has 16 residues. Germline CDR1 KGHSH, CDR2 LQKENI. Trimming removed 6 bases at V and 5 bases at J, with 21 bases between. CDR3 loop: CASSREDYQGEDTQYF. The DNA of the CDR3 is TGTGCCAGCTCCCGAGAGGACTACCAGGGAGAAGATACGCAGTATTTT.

This chain joins TRBV4-3 and TRBJ2-3, with a weak D call TRBD2 (7 bases). Trimming took 0 bases from V and 1 from J, leaving 14 bases between them. Per the germline V gene, CDR1 is LGHNA and CDR2 is YSLEER. This CDR3 comprises 17 residues. The DNA for the CDR3 is TGCGCCAGCAGCCAAGACGCGGGGGCTTTCGGCACAGATACGCAGTATTTT. Protein sequence: CASSQDAGAFGTDTQYF.

The chain combines TRBV19 with TRBJ1-3, with 7 bases fitting TRBD1. CDR3 length: 14 amino acids. CDR1 and CDR2 (germline): LNHDA, SQIVND (reference sequence). Trimming at V came to 6 bases and at J to 2 bases, leaving 4 bases not matched to a gene. The CDR3 region has the DNA TGTGCCAGTAGGTTGACAGGGACTGGAAACACCATATATTTT. It codes for CASRLTGTGNTIYF.